This T cell receptor (beta chain) is from a study of vaccination and CD4 T cells after COVID-19. Study overall: Two of the convalescents were Hispanic, and convalescents were six males and four females. Participants, all vaccine recipients, received two doses of either BNT162b2 or mRNA-1273.

To note about this clonotype: Its antigen remains unidentified.

Described treatment: approximately 11-day PBMC culture with coronavirus spike peptide pools or control peptides (ViraFEST assay). The ViraFEST method relied on peptide pools to expand antigen-specific T cells, followed by TCR sequencing. The CDR3 length is 14 residues. V shed 2 bases and J 5 bases; nucleotides not matched to a gene: 4. CDR1 is ENHRY and CDR2 is SYGVKD in the germline V gene. Researchers used the Oncomine TCR Beta short-read assay to sequence DNA from cultured CD4+ T cells. TCRdb reprocessed the PCR reads via MiXCR and lists one record per CDR3 protein. The top ten hold about 20% of the sample, which has 23,000 or so distinct CDR3 sequences, roughly 68% seen once.

This rearrangement joins TRBV10-3 to TRBJ2-5; 8 bases match TRBD2. Material: CD4+ T cells from blood, cultured in vitro, obtained after SARS-CoV-2 vaccination. This receptor was taken from a human donor who received a COVID-19 vaccine. This CDR3 is CAISEGLAAETQYF. CDR3 nucleotides: TGTGCCATCAGTGAGGGACTAGCAGCCGAGACCCAGTACTTC.